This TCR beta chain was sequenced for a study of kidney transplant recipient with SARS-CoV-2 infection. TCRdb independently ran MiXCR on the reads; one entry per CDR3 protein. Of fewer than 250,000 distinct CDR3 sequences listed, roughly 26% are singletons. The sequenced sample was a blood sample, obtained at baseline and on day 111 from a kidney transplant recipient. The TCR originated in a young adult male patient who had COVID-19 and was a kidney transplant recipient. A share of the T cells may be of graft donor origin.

The CDR3 coding sequence is TGTGCCATCAGTGGGATAGCGGAGCCCCCCACGGATACGCAGTATTTT. It encodes CAISGIAEPPTDTQYF. The rearrangement links TRBV10-3 to TRBJ2-3; D is possibly TRBD2 (6 bases). Deletions cut 4 bases from V and 6 bases from J, with 20 bases between. The CDR3 totals 16 residues. Looked up from germline, CDR1 is ENHRY and CDR2 is SYGVKD.